This entry is about one TCR beta chain. Its target is unknown. The data belong to a study of cytomegalovirus exposure and HLA in healthy donors. Turning to the study itself: Membership in the Caucasian-associated ancestry cluster was found for 81% of fewer than 450 genotyped donors.

Losses at the gene ends were 4 bases for V and 4 bases for J; bases not matched to a gene: 6. CDR3 length equals 15 residues. Germline CDR1 is SGHRS and CDR2 is YFSETQ. With 60 Vbeta and 13 Jbeta primers, the PCR was carried out. Generated by immunoSEQ multiplex PCR, the TCRdb table keeps only in-frame clones and is missing some. The sample comprises under 200,000 clones, over 75% of which are singletons, and 1% rests with the top ten. Whole-study results and caveats: Whilst most TCR sequences proved rare, a subset of public TCRs occurred across many donors. Donor immune exposure was known only as CMV serostatus. Three chains tied to CMV proved CMV antigen-specific in vitro.

The clonotype comes from a woman between 45 and 60 years old in good health and CMV-seropositive. Sample: PBMCs. This chain links TRBV5-1 with TRBJ1-3; 9 bases map to TRBD1. This CDR3 is CASSPAGQGGNTIYF. The CDR3, as DNA: TGCGCCAGCAGCCCCGCGGGACAGGGAGGAAACACCATATATTTT.